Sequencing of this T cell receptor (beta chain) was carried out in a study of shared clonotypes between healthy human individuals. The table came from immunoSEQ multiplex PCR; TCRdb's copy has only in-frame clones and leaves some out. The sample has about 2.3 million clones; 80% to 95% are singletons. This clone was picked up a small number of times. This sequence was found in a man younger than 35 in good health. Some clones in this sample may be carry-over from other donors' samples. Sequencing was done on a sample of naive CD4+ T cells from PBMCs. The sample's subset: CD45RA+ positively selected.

CDR3 sequence (DNA): TGTGCCAGCAGTGTCCGTGCAACTAATGAAAAACTGTTTTTT. Its protein is CASSVRATNEKLFF. The chain combines TRBV2 with TRBJ1-4; D unresolved. CDR1 SNHLY and CDR2 FYNNEI come from the germline V gene. The CDR3 is 14 residues long. Deletions cut 4 bases from V and 0 bases from J, with 6 bases between.